Only a few counts were recorded for the clone carrying this TCR beta chain. Its antigen is currently unknown. The time point: week 5, during vaccination. The investigators gave 300 ug of mutant IDH1 20-mer peptide in each vaccine dose, together with topical imiquimod. Here immunoSEQ multiplex PCR was the method, and the copy in TCRdb shows in-frame clones only, minus some. Counted here are some 36,000 clones, 81% occurring once; the ten biggest clones make up roughly an eighth. This sample stems from a study of a mutant IDH1 vaccine in newly diagnosed glioma. Study-wide findings and caveats: More than 80% of patients showed vaccine-induced immune responses across multiple MHC alleles.

CDR1 is SGHAT, CDR2 FQNNGV, per germline. V shed 5 bases and J shed 0 bases, with 2 bases lying between them. CDR3 length: 11 amino acids. The sample in question was PBMCs, obtained from a glioma patient whose treatment included an IDH1 peptide vaccine. This TCR was recovered from a man between 50 and 59 years old with glioma. The chain carries TRBV11-2 and TRBJ2-7; D is ambiguous. The CDR3 DNA sequence: TGTGCCAGCAGCGTCTCCTACGAGCAGTACTTC. As protein: CASSVSYEQYF.